A selection of T cell receptor beta chains follows, all from one sample in a study of T cells in Graves' hyperthyroidism and ophthalmopathy. TCRdb re-called the multiplex PCR reads with MiXCR, one entry per CDR3 protein. The sample holds 350,000 to 400,000 distinct CDR3 sequences; about 15% are singletons and the top ten take about 30%. Sequenced sample: blood. The receptors come from a woman in her thirties with Graves' hyperthyroidism. The CDR3 runs from the conserved cysteine through the conserved F or W. D genes are given only for firm matches. Expanded clones get a size class; other rows say once, few or many, or leave the size out.

D gene: NA; clone size: few; J gene: TRBJ2-1; V gene: TRBV29-1; CDR3 DNA: TGCAGCGTTGAAGATCGGGTTGAGCAGTTCTTC; CDR3 protein: CSVEDRVEQFF
D gene: NA; clone size: few; J gene: TRBJ2-5; V gene: TRBV9; CDR3 DNA: TGTGCCAGCAGCGTAGGGGACAACAGACAAGAGACCCAGTACTTC; CDR3 protein: CASSVGDNRQETQYF
D gene: NA; clone size: many; J gene: TRBJ2-1; V gene: TRBV10-3; CDR3 DNA: TGTGCCATCAAAGCAGGGGGGAATTACAATGAGCAGTTCTTC; CDR3 protein: CAIKAGGNYNEQFF
D gene: TRBD2; clone size: NA; J gene: TRBJ2-1; V gene: TRBV25-1; CDR3 DNA: TGTGCCAGCGCGCTAGCGGGAAAAGGCGGGGTAGGCTCCTACAATGAGCAGTTCTTC; CDR3 protein: CASALAGKGGVGSYNEQFF
D gene: TRBD1; clone size: few; J gene: TRBJ1-2; V gene: TRBV20-1; CDR3 DNA: TGCAGTGCCCTCGAAGGGGGCCTTGGCTACACCTTC; CDR3 protein: CSALEGGLGYTF
D gene: TRBD2; clone size: many; J gene: TRBJ2-1; V gene: TRBV7-2; CDR3 DNA: TGTGCCAGCAGCGACGGGAGGCCTCTATACAATGAGCAGTTCTTC; CDR3 protein: CASSDGRPLYNEQFF
D gene: TRBD2; clone size: many; J gene: TRBJ2-3; V gene: TRBV7-3; CDR3 DNA: TGTGCCAGCAGCTCCCTACTAGCGGGGAGGGATACAGATACGCAGTATTTT; CDR3 protein: CASSSLLAGRDTDTQYF
D gene: NA; clone size: few; J gene: TRBJ2-7; V gene: TRBV5-1; CDR3 DNA: TGCGCCAGCACCGGGGCCTACGAGCAGTACTTC; CDR3 protein: CASTGAYEQYF
D gene: TRBD2; clone size: many; J gene: TRBJ2-7; V gene: TRBV7-2; CDR3 DNA: TGTGCCAGCAGCCCTGGGACTAGTTTAGTCTACGAGCAGTACTTC; CDR3 protein: CASSPGTSLVYEQYF
D gene: TRBD1; clone size: NA; J gene: TRBJ1-2; V gene: TRBV19; CDR3 DNA: TGTGCCAGTAGTATGGGACAGGGTAACTATGGCTACACCTTC; CDR3 protein: CASSMGQGNYGYTF
D gene: NA; clone size: many; J gene: TRBJ2-7; V gene: TRBV30; CDR3 DNA: TGTGCCTGGAGTGTACTGGGCATCTACGAGCAGTACTTC; CDR3 protein: CAWSVLGIYEQYF
D gene: TRBD1; clone size: NA; J gene: TRBJ1-2; V gene: TRBV12-3/TRBV12-4; CDR3 DNA: TGTGCCAGCAGTCAACAGGGGGCGGATGGCTACACCTTC; CDR3 protein: CASSQQGADGYTF
D gene: NA; clone size: NA; J gene: TRBJ2-1; V gene: TRBV28; CDR3 DNA: TGTGCCAGCAGTATCGGGACGCCCCCTGAGCAGTTCTTC; CDR3 protein: CASSIGTPPEQFF
D gene: TRBD2; clone size: NA; J gene: TRBJ2-1; V gene: TRBV3-1; CDR3 DNA: TGTGCCAGCAGTCAGACTAGCGGGATATCCTACAATGAGCAGTTCTTC; CDR3 protein: CASSQTSGISYNEQFF
D gene: TRBD2; clone size: many; J gene: TRBJ2-1; V gene: TRBV3-1; CDR3 DNA: TGTGCCAGCAGCCTCACTCCGGGACTAGCGTACAATGAGCAGTTCTTC; CDR3 protein: CASSLTPGLAYNEQFF
D gene: TRBD1; clone size: NA; J gene: TRBJ1-1; V gene: TRBV7-9; CDR3 DNA: TGTGCCAGCAGCCTAACAGGGGGCCCCTCGAACACTGAAGCTTTCTTT; CDR3 protein: CASSLTGGPSNTEAFF
D gene: TRBD2; clone size: few; J gene: TRBJ2-5; V gene: TRBV30; CDR3 DNA: TGTGCCTGGAGTCCGGGGGGGAGCTTCGAGACCCAGTACTTC; CDR3 protein: CAWSPGGSFETQYF
D gene: NA; clone size: many; J gene: TRBJ1-6; V gene: TRBV6-5; CDR3 DNA: TGTGCCAGCAGTTACGGGCCGATGATCAGCTCCTATAATTCACCCCTCCACTTT; CDR3 protein: CASSYGPMISSYNSPLHF
D gene: TRBD1; clone size: many; J gene: TRBJ2-7; V gene: TRBV28; CDR3 DNA: TGTGCCACCCGGCTCGGGACAGACGCCTCCTACGAGCAGTACTTC; CDR3 protein: CATRLGTDASYEQYF
D gene: TRBD2; clone size: few; J gene: TRBJ2-1; V gene: TRBV27; CDR3 DNA: TGTGCCAGCCAGACACTAGCGGGAGTCCATTTTACGTATGAGCAGTTCTTC; CDR3 protein: CASQTLAGVHFTYEQFF
D gene: NA; clone size: many; J gene: TRBJ2-1; V gene: TRBV6-2/TRBV6-3; CDR3 DNA: TGTGCCAGCAGGGAGAACAATGAGCAGTTCTTC; CDR3 protein: CASRENNEQFF
D gene: TRBD1; clone size: NA; J gene: TRBJ1-3; V gene: TRBV20-1; CDR3 DNA: TGCAGTGCTAGGTCGCAGGGGGTGCACACCATATATTTT; CDR3 protein: CSARSQGVHTIYF